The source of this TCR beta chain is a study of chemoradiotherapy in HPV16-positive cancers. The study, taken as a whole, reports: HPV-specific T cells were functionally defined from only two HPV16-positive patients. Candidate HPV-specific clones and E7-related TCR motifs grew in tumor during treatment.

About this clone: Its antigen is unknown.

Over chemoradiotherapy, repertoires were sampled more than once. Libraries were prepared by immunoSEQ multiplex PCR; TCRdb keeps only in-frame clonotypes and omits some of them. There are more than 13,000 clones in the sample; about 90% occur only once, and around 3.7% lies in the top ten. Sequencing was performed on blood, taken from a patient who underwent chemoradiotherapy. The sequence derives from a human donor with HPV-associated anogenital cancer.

The CDR3, as DNA: TGTGCCAGCTCTCCCCAGGGGGCCAGGGACGAGCAGTACTTC. Its translation is CASSPQGARDEQYF. The chain couples TRBV18 to TRBJ2-7; TRBD1 agrees at 8 bases. The CDR3 has 14 residues. With 6 bases clipped from V and 5 bases from J, the junction kept 9 bases outside the gene matches. Germline V CDR1 and CDR2: KGHSH, LQKENI.